The source of this T cell receptor beta chain is a study of T cell responses to AZD1222 COVID-19 vaccine. Germline V gene sequence: CDR1 SGDLS, CDR2 YYNGEE. The CDR3 runs to 12 residues. Trimming stripped 0 bases from V and 7 bases from J, with 7 bases between. TCRdb keeps only in-frame clones here, not all; method: immunoSEQ multiplex PCR. This sample yields about 130,000 clones, of which about 93% are seen a single time; 6% to 7% belongs to the top ten. This clone has a single count. The genes are TRBV9 and TRBJ1-2; D not resolved. The source is an adult who received the AZD1222 COVID-19 vaccine. Sequenced here: peripheral blood, sampled 28 days after the second AZD1222 dose. The CDR3 loop reads CASSVGSGGYTF. CDR3 nucleotide sequence: TGTGCCAGCAGCGTAGGGAGTGGTGGCTACACCTTC.